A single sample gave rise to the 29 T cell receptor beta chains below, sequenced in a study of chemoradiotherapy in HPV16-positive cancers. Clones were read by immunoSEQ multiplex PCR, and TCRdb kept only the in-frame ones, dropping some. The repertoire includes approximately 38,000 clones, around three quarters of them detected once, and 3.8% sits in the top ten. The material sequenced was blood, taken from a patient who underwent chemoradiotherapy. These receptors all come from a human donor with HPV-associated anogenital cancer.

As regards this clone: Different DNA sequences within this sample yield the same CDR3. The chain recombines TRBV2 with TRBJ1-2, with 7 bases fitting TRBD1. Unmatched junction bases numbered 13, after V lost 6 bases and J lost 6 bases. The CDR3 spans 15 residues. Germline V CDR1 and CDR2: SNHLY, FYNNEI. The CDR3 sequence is CASSMQRQGGDGYTF. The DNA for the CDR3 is TGTGCCAGCAGCATGCAGAGACAGGGAGGGGATGGCTACACCTTC.

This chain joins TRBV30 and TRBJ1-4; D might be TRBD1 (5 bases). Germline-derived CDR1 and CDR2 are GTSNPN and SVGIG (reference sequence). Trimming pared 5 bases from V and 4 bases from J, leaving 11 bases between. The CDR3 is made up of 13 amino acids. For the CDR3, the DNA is TGTGCCTGGGAAGGACAAAATAATGAAAAACTGTTTTTT. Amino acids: CAWEGQNNEKLFF.

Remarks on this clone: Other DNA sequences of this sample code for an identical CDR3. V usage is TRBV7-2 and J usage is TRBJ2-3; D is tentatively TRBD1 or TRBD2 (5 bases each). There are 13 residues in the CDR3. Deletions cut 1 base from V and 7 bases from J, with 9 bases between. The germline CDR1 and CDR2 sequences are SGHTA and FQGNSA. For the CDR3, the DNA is TGTGCCAGCAGCTTAGGGGGGATACATACGCAGTATTTT. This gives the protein CASSLGGIHTQYF. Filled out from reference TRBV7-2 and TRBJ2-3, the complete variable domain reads GAGVSQSPSNKVTEKGKDVELRCDPISGHTALYWYRQSLGQGLEFLIYFQGNSAPDKSGLPSDRFSAERTGGSVSTLTIQRTQQEDSAVYLCASSLGGIHTQYFGPGTRLTVL.

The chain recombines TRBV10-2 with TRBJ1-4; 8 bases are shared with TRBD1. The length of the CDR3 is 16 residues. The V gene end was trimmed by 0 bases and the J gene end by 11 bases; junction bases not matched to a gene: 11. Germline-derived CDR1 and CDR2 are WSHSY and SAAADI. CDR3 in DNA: TGCGCCAGCAGTGAGTCGGGCCGGGACAGGCTCGTTAAACTGTTTTTT. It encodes CASSESGRDRLVKLFF.

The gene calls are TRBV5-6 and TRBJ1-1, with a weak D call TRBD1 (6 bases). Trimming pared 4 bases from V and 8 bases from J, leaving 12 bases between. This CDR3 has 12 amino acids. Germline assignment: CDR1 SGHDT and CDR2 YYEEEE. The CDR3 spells CASSRGGTEAFF. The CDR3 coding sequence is TGTGCCAGCAGCCGGGGCGGGACAGAAGCTTTCTTT.

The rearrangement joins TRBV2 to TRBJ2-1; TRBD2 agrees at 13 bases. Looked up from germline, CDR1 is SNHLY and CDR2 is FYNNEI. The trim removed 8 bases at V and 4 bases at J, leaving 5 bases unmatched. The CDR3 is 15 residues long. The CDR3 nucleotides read TGTGCCAGCGGCGGACTAGCGGGGGCTTACAATGAGCAGTTCTTC. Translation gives CASGGLAGAYNEQFF.

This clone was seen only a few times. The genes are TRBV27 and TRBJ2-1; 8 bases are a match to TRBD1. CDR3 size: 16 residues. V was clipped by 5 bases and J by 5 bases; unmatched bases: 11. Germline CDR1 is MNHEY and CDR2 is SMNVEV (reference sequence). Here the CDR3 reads CASSPTEGQGNNEQFF. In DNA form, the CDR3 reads TGTGCCAGCAGTCCGACAGAAGGACAGGGTAACAATGAGCAGTTCTTC.

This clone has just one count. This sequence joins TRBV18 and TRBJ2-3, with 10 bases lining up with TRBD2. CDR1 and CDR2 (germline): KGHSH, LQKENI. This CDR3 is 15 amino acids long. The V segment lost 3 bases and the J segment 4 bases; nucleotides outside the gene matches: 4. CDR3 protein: CASSPPLAGADTQYF. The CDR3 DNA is TGTGCCAGCTCACCTCCGCTAGCGGGAGCAGATACGCAGTATTTT.

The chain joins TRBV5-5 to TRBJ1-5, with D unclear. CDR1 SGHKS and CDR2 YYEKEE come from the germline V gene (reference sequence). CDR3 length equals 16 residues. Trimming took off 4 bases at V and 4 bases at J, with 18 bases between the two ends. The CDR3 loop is CASSPNEAAENQPQHF. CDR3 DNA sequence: TGTGCCAGCAGCCCCAATGAGGCGGCGGAAAATCAGCCCCAGCATTTT.

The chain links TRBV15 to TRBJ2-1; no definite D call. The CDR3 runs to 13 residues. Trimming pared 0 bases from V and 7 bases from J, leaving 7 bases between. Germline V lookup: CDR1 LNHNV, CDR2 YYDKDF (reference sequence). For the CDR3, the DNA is TGTGCCACCAGCAGAGATCGCAAAAATGAGCAGTTCTTC. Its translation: CATSRDRKNEQFF.

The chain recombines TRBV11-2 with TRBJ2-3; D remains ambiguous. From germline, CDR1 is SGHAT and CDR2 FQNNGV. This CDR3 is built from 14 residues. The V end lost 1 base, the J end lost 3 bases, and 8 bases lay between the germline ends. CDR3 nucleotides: TGTGCCAGCAGCTTAGTATGGGCGACAGATACGCAGTATTTT. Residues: CASSLVWATDTQYF. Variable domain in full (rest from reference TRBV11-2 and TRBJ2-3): EAGVAQSPRYKIIEKRQSVAFWCNPISGHATLYWYQQILGQGPKLLIQFQNNGVVDDSQLPKDRFSAERLKGVDSTLKIQPAKLEDSAVYLCASSLVWATDTQYFGPGTRLTVL.

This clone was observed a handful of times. CDR3 loop: CAISESGGALMNTEAFF. The CDR3 region has the DNA TGTGCCATCAGTGAGTCGGGAGGGGCCCTTATGAACACTGAAGCTTTCTTT. The rearrangement uses TRBV10-3 and TRBJ1-1; tentatively, D is TRBD1 (5 bases). The CDR3 contains 17 residues. V gave up 0 bases and J gave up 0 bases, with 14 bases separating them. CDR1 is ENHRY and CDR2 is SYGVKD in the germline V gene.

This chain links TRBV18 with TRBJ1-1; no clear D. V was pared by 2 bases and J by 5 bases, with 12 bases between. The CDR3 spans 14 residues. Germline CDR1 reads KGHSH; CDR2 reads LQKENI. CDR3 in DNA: TGTGCCAGCTCACCATGGACGGCGCAAACTGAAGCTTTCTTT. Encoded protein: CASSPWTAQTEAFF. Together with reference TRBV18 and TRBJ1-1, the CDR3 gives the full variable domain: NAGVMQNPRHLVRRRGQEARLRCSPMKGHSHVYWYRQLPEEGLKFMVYLQKENIIDESGMPKERFSAEFPKEGPSILRIQQVVRGDSAAYFCASSPWTAQTEAFFGQGTRLTVV.

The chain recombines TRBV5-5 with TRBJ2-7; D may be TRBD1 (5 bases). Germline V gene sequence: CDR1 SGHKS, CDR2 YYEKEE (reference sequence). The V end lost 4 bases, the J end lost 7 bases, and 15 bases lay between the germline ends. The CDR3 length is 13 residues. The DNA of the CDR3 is TGTGCCAGCAGCGCAGGGTTGTCGGGTGAGCAGTACTTC. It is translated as CASSAGLSGEQYF.

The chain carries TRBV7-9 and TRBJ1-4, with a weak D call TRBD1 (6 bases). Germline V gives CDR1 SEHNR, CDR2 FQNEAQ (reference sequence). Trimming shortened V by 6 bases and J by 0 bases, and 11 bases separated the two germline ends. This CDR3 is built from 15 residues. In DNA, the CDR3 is TGTGCCAGCAGTACAGGGATAGCAACTAATGAAAAACTGTTTTTT. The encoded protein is CASSTGIATNEKLFF.

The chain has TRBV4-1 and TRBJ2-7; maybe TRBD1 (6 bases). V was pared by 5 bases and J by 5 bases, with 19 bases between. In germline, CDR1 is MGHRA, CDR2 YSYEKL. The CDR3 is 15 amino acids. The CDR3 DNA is TGCGCCAGCAGCACACAGCTGGGGGCGCGCGACGAGCAGTACTTC. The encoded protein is CASSTQLGARDEQYF.

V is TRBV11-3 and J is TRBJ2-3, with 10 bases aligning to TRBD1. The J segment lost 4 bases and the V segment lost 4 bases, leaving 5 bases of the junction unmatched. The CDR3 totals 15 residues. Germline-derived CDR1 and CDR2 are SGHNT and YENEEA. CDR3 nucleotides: TGTGCCAGCAGCTCAGGGACAGGGGTGGCAGATACGCAGTATTTT. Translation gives CASSSGTGVADTQYF.

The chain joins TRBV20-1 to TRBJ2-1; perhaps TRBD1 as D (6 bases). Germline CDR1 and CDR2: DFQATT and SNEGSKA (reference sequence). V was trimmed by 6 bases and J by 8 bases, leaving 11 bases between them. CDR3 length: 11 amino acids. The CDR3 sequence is CSAKQGYEQFF. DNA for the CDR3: TGCAGTGCGAAACAGGGCTATGAGCAGTTCTTC.

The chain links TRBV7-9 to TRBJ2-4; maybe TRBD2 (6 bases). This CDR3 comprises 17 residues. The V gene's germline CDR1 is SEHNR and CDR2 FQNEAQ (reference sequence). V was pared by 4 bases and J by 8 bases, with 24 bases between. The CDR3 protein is CASSWYGGPLNEDIQYF. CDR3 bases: TGTGCCAGCAGCTGGTACGGGGGACCCCTCAATGAGGACATTCAGTACTTC.

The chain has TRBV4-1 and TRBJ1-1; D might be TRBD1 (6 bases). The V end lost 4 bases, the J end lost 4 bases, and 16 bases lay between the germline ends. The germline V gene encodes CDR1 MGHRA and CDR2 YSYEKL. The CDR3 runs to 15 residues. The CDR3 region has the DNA TGCGCCAGCAGCCCTACAACAGGGTTTACCACTGAAGCTTTCTTT. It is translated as CASSPTTGFTTEAFF.

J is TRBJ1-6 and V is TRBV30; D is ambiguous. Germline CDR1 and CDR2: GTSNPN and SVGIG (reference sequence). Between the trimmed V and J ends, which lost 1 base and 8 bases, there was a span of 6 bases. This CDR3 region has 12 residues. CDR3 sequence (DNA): TGTGCCTGGAGTGACGGAGATTCACCCCTCCACTTT. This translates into CAWSDGDSPLHF.

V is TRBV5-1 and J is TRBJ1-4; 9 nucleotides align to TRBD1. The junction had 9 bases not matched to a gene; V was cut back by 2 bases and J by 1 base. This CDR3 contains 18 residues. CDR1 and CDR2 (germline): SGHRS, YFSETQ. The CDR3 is CASSFTGTGRRTNEKLFF. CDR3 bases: TGCGCCAGCAGCTTTACCGGGACAGGGAGGAGAACTAATGAAAAACTGTTTTTT.

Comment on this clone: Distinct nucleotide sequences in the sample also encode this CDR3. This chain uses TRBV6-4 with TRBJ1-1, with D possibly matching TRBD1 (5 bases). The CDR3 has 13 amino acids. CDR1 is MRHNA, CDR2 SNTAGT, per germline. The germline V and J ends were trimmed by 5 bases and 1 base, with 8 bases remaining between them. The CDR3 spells CASSLDRNTEAFF. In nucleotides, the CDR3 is TGTGCCAGCAGTCTCGACAGGAACACTGAAGCTTTCTTT.

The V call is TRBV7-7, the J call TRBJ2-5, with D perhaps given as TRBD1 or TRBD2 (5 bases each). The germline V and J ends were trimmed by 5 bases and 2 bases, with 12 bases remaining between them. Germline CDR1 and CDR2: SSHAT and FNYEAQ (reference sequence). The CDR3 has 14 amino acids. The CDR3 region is CASSLRDGQETQYF. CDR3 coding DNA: TGTGCCAGCAGCCTCCGGGACGGACAAGAGACCCAGTACTTC.

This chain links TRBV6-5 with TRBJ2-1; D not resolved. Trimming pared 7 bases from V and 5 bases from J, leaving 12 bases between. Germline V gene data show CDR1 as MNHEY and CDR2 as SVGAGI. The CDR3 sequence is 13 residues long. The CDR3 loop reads CASTSIFHNEQFF. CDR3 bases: TGTGCCAGCACTTCCATATTCCACAATGAGCAGTTCTTC.

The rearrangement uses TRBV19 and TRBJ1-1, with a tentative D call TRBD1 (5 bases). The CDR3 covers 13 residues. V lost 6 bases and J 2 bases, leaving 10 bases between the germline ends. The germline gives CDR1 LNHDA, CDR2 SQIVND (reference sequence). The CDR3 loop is CASRTTANTEAFF. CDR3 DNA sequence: TGTGCCAGTAGGACGACAGCCAACACTGAAGCTTTCTTT.

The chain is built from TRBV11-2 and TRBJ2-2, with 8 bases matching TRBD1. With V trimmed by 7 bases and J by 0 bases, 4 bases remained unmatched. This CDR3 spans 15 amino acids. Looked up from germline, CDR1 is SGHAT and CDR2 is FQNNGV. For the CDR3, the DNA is TGTGCCAGCATCCGGGACAGGTCGAACACCGGGGAGCTGTTTTTT. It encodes CASIRDRSNTGELFF.

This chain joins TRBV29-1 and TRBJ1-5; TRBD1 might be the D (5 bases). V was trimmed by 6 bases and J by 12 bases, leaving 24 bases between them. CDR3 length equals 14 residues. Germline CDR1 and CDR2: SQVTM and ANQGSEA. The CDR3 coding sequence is TGCAGCGTAGTGAGGGCAGGGTCTTTCTATAACCAGCATTTT. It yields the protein CSVVRAGSFYNQHF.

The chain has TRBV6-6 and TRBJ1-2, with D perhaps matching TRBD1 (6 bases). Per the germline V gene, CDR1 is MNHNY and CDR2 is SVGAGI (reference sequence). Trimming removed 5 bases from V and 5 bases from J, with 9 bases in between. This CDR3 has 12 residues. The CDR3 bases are TGTGCCAGCAGTCAACAGGGTTATGGCTACACCTTC. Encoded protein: CASSQQGYGYTF.